This T cell receptor beta chain was recovered during a study of T cell responses to AZD1222 COVID-19 vaccine. Overall study results and limits: Vaccine-associated CD4 TCRs ranged over spike, dominating at 160-218 and 743-854. Most donors were white British, females outnumbered males, and clonal diversity was possibly underestimated.

Comment on this clone: The antigen is undetermined.

Analysis merged second doses at about 4 or about 12 weeks. TCRdb's table, derived via immunoSEQ multiplex PCR, lists solely in-frame clones and lacks some. This repertoire shows roughly 80,000 clones, roughly 89% found once; its top ten account for about 9.9%. The CDR3 runs 14 residues. Germline CDR1 and CDR2: LNHDA and SQIVND (reference sequence). V gave up 2 bases and J gave up 6 bases, with 11 bases separating them. The clonotype originates from an adult who received the AZD1222 COVID-19 vaccine. This rearrangement joins TRBV19 to TRBJ1-5, with no clear D. The source material was peripheral blood, sampled 28 days after the second AZD1222 dose. CDR3 DNA: TGTGCCAGTAGTATATCAGGACCCGGTCAGCCCCAGCATTTT. Protein sequence: CASSISGPGQPQHF. Drawing the rest from reference TRBV19 and TRBJ1-5, the complete variable domain is DGGITQSPKYLFRKEGQNVTLSCEQNLNHDAMYWYRQDPGQGLRLIYYSQIVNDFQKGDIAEGYSVSREKKESFPLTVTSAQKNPTAFYLCASSISGPGQPQHFGDGTRLSIL.